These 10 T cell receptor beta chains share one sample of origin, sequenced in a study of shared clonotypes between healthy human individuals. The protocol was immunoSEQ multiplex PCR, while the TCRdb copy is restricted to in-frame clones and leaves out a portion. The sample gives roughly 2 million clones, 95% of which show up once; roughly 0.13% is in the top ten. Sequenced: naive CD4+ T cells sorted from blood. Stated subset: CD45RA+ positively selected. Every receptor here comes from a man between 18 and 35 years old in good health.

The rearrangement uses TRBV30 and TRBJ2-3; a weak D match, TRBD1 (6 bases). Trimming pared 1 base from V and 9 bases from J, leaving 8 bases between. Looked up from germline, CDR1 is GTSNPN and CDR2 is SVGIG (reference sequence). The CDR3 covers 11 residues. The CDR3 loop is CAWSGDKTQYF. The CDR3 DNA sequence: TGTGCCTGGAGTGGGGACAAAACGCAGTATTTT.

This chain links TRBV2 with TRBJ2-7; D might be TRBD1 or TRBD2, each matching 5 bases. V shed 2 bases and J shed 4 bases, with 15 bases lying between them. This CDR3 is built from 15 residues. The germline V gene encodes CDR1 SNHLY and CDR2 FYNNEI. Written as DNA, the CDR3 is TGTGCCAGCAGTGAACTCGGGGCAGCGACTTACGAGCAGTACTTC. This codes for CASSELGAATYEQYF. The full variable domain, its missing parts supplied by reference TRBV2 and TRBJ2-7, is EPEVTQTPSHQVTQMGQEVILRCVPISNHLYFYWYRQILGQKVEFLVSFYNNEISEKSEIFDDQFSVERPDGSNFTLKIRSTKLEDSAMYFCASSELGAATYEQYFGPGTRLTVT.

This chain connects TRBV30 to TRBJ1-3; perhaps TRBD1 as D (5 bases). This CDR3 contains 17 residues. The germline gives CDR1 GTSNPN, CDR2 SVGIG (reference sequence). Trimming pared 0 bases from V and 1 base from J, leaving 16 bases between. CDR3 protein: CAWSVQGTALSGNTIYF. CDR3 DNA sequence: TGTGCCTGGAGTGTACAAGGGACGGCCCTTTCTGGAAACACCATATATTTT.

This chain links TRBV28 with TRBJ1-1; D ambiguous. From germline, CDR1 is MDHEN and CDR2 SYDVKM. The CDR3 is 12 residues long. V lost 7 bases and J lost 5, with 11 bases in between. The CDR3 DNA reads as TGTGCCAGCATCTCTGGGAGGACTGAAGCTTTCTTT. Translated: CASISGRTEAFF.

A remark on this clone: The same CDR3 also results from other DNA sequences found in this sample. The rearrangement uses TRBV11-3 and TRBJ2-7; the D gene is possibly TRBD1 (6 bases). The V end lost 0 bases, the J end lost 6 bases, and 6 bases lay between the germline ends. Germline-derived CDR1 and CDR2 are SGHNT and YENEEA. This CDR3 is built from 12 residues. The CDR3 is CASSLDRGEQYF. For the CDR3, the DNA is TGTGCCAGCAGCTTAGACAGGGGCGAGCAGTACTTC. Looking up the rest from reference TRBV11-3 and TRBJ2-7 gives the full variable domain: EAGVVQSPRYKIIEKKQPVAFWCNPISGHNTLYWYLQNLGQGPELLIRYENEEAVDDSQLPKDRFSAERLKGVDSTLKIQPAELGDSAVYLCASSLDRGEQYFGPGTRLTVT.

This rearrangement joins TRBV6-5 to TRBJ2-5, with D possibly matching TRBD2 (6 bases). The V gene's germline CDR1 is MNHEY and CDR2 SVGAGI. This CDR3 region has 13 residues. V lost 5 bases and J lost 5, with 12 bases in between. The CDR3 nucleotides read TGTGCCAGCAGTACCCCGGGAGCGGAGACCCAGTACTTC. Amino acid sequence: CASSTPGAETQYF.

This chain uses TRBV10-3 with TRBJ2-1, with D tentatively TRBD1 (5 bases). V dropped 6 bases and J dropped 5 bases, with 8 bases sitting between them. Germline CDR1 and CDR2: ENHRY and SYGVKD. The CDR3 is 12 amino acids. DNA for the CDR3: TGTGCCATCAGCTTCAGGGACAATGAGCAGTTCTTC. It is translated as CAISFRDNEQFF.

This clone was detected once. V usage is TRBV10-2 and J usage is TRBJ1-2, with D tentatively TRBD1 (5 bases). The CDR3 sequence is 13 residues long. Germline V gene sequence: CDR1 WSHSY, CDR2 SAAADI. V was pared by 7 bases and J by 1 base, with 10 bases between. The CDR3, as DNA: TGCGCCAGCACCCAAGGGGTTAACTATGGCTACACCTTC. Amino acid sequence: CASTQGVNYGYTF.

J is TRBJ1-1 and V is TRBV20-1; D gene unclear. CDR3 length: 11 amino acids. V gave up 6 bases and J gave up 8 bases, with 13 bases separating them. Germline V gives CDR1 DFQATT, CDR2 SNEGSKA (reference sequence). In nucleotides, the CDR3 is TGCAGTGCCGGACCGCAGCTAGAAGCTTTCTTT. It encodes CSAGPQLEAFF.

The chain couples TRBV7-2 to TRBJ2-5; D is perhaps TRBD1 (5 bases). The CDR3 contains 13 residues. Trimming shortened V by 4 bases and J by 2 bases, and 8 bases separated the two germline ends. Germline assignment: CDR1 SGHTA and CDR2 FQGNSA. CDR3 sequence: CASSWNRQETQYF. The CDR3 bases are TGTGCCAGCAGCTGGAACAGGCAAGAGACCCAGTACTTC.